This TCR beta chain stems from a study of long-term antiretroviral therapy in people with HIV. The libraries were made with immunoSEQ v3.0 at survey level. The data were produced by immunoSEQ multiplex PCR, yet TCRdb's version contains in-frame clones alone and is incomplete. This sample has tens of thousands of clones; 70% to 85% occur once, and the top ten carry approximately 4.6%. V lost 2 bases to trimming and J lost 0 bases, with 7 bases between them. The germline CDR1 and CDR2 sequences are SEHNR and FQNEAQ (reference sequence). The CDR3 consists of 15 residues. The TCR originated in a man in his late teens or twenties with HIV. The material was unsorted PBMCs, obtained 0.5 years after starting antiretroviral therapy. The genes are TRBV7-9 and TRBJ2-2; D not resolved. The CDR3: CASSLSRPNTGELFF. The CDR3, as DNA: TGTGCCAGCAGCTTATCCAGGCCGAACACCGGGGAGCTGTTTTTT.